The 27 T cell receptor beta chains listed next were all sequenced from one sample in a study of early T cells in non-severe SARS-CoV-2 infection. MiXCR, run by TCRdb on the 5' RACE reads, gives a single entry per CDR3 protein. The sample holds over 100,000 distinct CDR3 sequences, around 13% seen once. The sequenced material came from whole blood. The origin of the receptors is an adult who was a healthcare worker with PCR-confirmed SARS-CoV-2 infection or an uninfected control (not recorded which).

This clonotype turned up a few times. The chain employs TRBV5-8 and TRBJ2-7; D is perhaps TRBD2 (6 bases). CDR3 length equals 15 residues. V shed 0 bases and J shed 4 bases, with 14 bases lying between them. Germline V CDR1 and CDR2: SGHTS, YDEGEE. This CDR3 reads CASSLDGGGAYEQYF. The CDR3 coding sequence is TGTGCCAGCAGCTTGGATGGCGGCGGGGCGTACGAGCAGTACTTC.

The table lists this clonotype with a few counts. This sequence joins TRBV20-1 and TRBJ1-5, with a possible D match to TRBD1 (6 bases). This CDR3 spans 14 amino acids. The V end was cut by 3 bases, the J end by 4 bases, with 13 bases between. The germline gives CDR1 DFQATT, CDR2 SNEGSKA (reference sequence). The DNA for the CDR3 is TGCAGTGCTAGTGTTCCGGACAGAAATCAGCCCCAGCATTTT. This encodes CSASVPDRNQPQHF.

This clonotype was seen repeatedly, ten times or more. The chain employs TRBV4-1 and TRBJ2-1, with D maybe TRBD2 (6 bases). Germline V lookup: CDR1 MGHRA, CDR2 YSYEKL. Deletions cut 6 bases from V and 8 bases from J, with 23 bases between. The CDR3 spans 16 residues. CDR3 residues: CASSITRLVKGDEQFF. Here the CDR3 DNA reads TGCGCCAGCAGTATAACCCGACTAGTTAAGGGTGATGAGCAGTTCTTC.

This chain joins TRBV28 and TRBJ2-3; possible D gene TRBD2, 6 bases. Trimming stripped 5 bases from V and 6 bases from J, with 21 bases between. The CDR3 covers 16 residues. The germline V gene encodes CDR1 MDHEN and CDR2 SYDVKM. The CDR3 reads CASSLRDWGGKDTQYF. The CDR3 nucleotides are TGTGCCAGCAGTCTCCGGGACTGGGGTGGGAAGGATACGCAGTATTTT.

There are many counts of this clonotype. This sequence joins TRBV6-6 and TRBJ1-1, with 8 bases that match TRBD1. The CDR3 sequence is 12 residues long. Unmatched junction bases numbered 5, after V lost 7 bases and J lost 7 bases. Germline values: CDR1 MNHNY, CDR2 SVGAGI (reference sequence). CDR3 in amino acids: CASNKGQGEAFF. The CDR3, as DNA: TGTGCCAGCAATAAAGGACAGGGTGAAGCTTTCTTT.

At least ten counts were recorded for this clonotype. The rearrangement links TRBV21-1 to TRBJ1-2; the table's D call, TRBD1, was not checked against the DNA. TRBV21-1 is described as a pseudogene. The CDR3 totals 13 residues. CDR3 nucleotides: TGTGCCAGCAGAATGGGGACAGGGGGAGGCTACACCTTC. Amino acids: CASRMGTGGGYTF.

The rearrangement uses TRBV11-2 and TRBJ1-3; D is unclear. Germline V gene data show CDR1 as SGHAT and CDR2 as FQNNGV. The CDR3 covers 11 residues. V lost 3 bases and J lost 10, with 7 bases in between. The CDR3 region has the DNA TGTGCCAGCAGCTTCGTGGAGACCATATATTTT. Residues: CASSFVETIYF.

The table lists this clonotype with many counts. The rearrangement uses TRBV7-9 and TRBJ2-5; D is possibly TRBD1 or TRBD2 (5 bases each). The CDR3 contains 15 residues. Germline-derived CDR1 and CDR2 are SEHNR and FQNEAQ (reference sequence). The germline V and J ends were trimmed by 5 bases and 5 bases, with 18 bases remaining between them. CDR3 protein: CASSGTSGWGETQYF. For the CDR3, the DNA is TGTGCCAGCAGCGGGACCAGTGGGTGGGGCGAGACCCAGTACTTC.

This clonotype has a count of ten or more. J is TRBJ2-5 and V is TRBV5-1, with D unclear. The ends were cut back, 4 bases at V and 2 bases at J, with 6 bases in the middle. The CDR3 is 12 amino acids. Germline V gene sequence: CDR1 SGHRS, CDR2 YFSETQ. Here the CDR3 DNA reads TGCGCCAGCAGCACGACTCAAGAGACCCAGTACTTC. Encoded protein: CASSTTQETQYF.

This clonotype occurred many times. This chain links TRBV5-1 with TRBJ2-3, with D perhaps TRBD1 (6 bases). Trimming removed 3 bases at V and 2 bases at J, with 10 bases between. CDR3 length: 14 amino acids. Germline CDR1 and CDR2: SGHRS and YFSETQ. CDR3 coding DNA: TGCGCCAGCAGCTCTGGACAGTTCACAGATACGCAGTATTTT. It yields the protein CASSSGQFTDTQYF.

The chain uses TRBV20-1 and TRBJ2-2, with D possibly TRBD1 on 6 matching bases. V gave up 3 bases and J gave up 7 bases, with 15 bases separating them. The germline CDR1 and CDR2 sequences are DFQATT and SNEGSKA (reference sequence). The CDR3 contains 14 residues. CDR3 region: CSARDTGRVGELFF. CDR3 DNA: TGCAGTGCTAGGGACACAGGGCGGGTCGGGGAGCTGTTTTTT.

The J gene is TRBJ1-1, the V gene TRBV6-5; 7 bases line up with TRBD1. The CDR3 has 13 amino acids. V was pared by 6 bases and J by 3 bases, with 4 bases of the junction left unmatched. Germline CDR1 is MNHEY and CDR2 is SVGAGI. CDR3 nucleotides: TGTGCCAGCAGCGAGACAGGGCACACTGAAGCTTTCTTT. Amino acid sequence: CASSETGHTEAFF.

This chain connects TRBV28 to TRBJ2-1, with D perhaps TRBD2 (7 bases). CDR1 is MDHEN, CDR2 SYDVKM, per germline. CDR3 size: 11 residues. V was shortened by 2 bases and J by 13 bases, with 9 bases between the two germline ends. The CDR3 spells CASSLRGAQFF. CDR3 coding DNA: TGTGCCAGCAGTTTACGGGGGGCCCAGTTCTTC.

Ten or more counts support this clonotype. The V and J genes are TRBV10-3 and TRBJ2-7; D might be TRBD1 (6 bases). Germline V gene lookup returns CDR1 ENHRY and CDR2 SYGVKD. V gave up 9 bases and J gave up 4 bases, with 19 bases separating them. The length of the CDR3 is 14 residues. CDR3 coding DNA: TGTGCCATAAGCGGACAAAAAGGACAGTACGAGCAGTACTTC. This encodes CAISGQKGQYEQYF.

V usage is TRBV10-3 and J usage is TRBJ2-3; D gene unclear. V shed 8 bases and J shed 4 bases, with 7 bases lying between them. The germline V gene has CDR1 ENHRY and CDR2 SYGVKD. This CDR3 has 11 amino acids. The CDR3 loop is CAIGNSDTQYF. The CDR3 DNA reads as TGTGCCATCGGGAACTCAGATACGCAGTATTTT.

This clonotype was found many times. The chain links TRBV11-2 to TRBJ2-3; D might be TRBD2 (6 bases). Trimming took off 2 bases at V and 4 bases at J, with 16 bases between the two ends. The germline gives CDR1 SGHAT, CDR2 FQNNGV. The CDR3 runs 16 residues. The CDR3 DNA reads TGTGCCAGCAGCTTAAGAAGAGGCAGGGAGGCAGATACGCAGTATTTT. Translated, it gives CASSLRRGREADTQYF. Drawing the rest from reference TRBV11-2 and TRBJ2-3, the complete variable domain is EAGVAQSPRYKIIEKRQSVAFWCNPISGHATLYWYQQILGQGPKLLIQFQNNGVVDDSQLPKDRFSAERLKGVDSTLKIQPAKLEDSAVYLCASSLRRGREADTQYFGPGTRLTVL.

Only a few counts were recorded for this clonotype. The V and J genes are TRBV6-1 and TRBJ1-1; the D is unclear. The CDR3 has 12 residues. Germline V gives CDR1 MNHNS, CDR2 SASEGT. Trimming removed 4 bases from V and 4 bases from J, with 7 bases in between. The CDR3 loop reads CASSVGFTEAFF. CDR3 sequence (DNA): TGTGCCAGCAGTGTAGGGTTCACTGAAGCTTTCTTT.

The chain carries TRBV9 and TRBJ1-2; weak D call: TRBD1 (6 bases). In germline, CDR1 is SGDLS, CDR2 YYNGEE. The V end lost 4 bases, the J end lost 4 bases, and 20 bases lay between the germline ends. The CDR3 length is 16 residues. The CDR3 DNA follows: TGTGCCAGCAGCCCACGACAGGTTGGGTCAATCTATGGCTACACCTTC. Protein product: CASSPRQVGSIYGYTF.

This clonotype was found a few times. CDR3 sequence reads: CASTPGLAGFNEQFF. In DNA form, the CDR3 reads TGTGCCAGCACCCCGGGACTAGCGGGATTTAATGAGCAGTTCTTC. This chain connects TRBV11-3 to TRBJ2-1; 13 bases line up with TRBD2. This CDR3 is 15 amino acids long. The germline CDR1 and CDR2 sequences are SGHNT and YENEEA. With V trimmed by 7 bases and J by 7 bases, 7 bases remained unmatched.

This clonotype appeared many times. The chain uses TRBV19 and TRBJ1-4; no firm D call. The CDR3 is 12 amino acids. Trimming shortened V by 10 bases and J by 5 bases, and 11 bases separated the two germline ends. Germline V gene sequence: CDR1 LNHDA, CDR2 SQIVND (reference sequence). The CDR3, as DNA: TGTGCCACCCGGGAGAGAAATGAAAAACTGTTTTTT. This gives the protein CATRERNEKLFF.

In its sample, this clonotype was seen a few times. The chain combines TRBV11-2 with TRBJ1-6, with TRBD1 as a possible D gene (6 bases). Germline V CDR1 and CDR2: SGHAT, FQNNGV. This CDR3 has 14 residues. Trimming removed 2 bases at V and 6 bases at J, with 8 bases between. CDR3 loop: CASSLRQANSPLHF. The CDR3 bases are TGTGCCAGCAGCTTAAGACAGGCTAATTCACCCCTCCACTTT.

The table lists this clonotype with a few counts. This rearrangement joins TRBV2 to TRBJ2-5; D not resolved. There are 13 residues in the CDR3. Per the germline V gene, CDR1 is SNHLY and CDR2 is FYNNEI. V was cut by 6 bases and J by 5 bases, with 13 bases left in between. The CDR3 coding sequence is TGTGCCAGCAGGACATCCTTCGGGGAGACCCAGTACTTC. Translated, it gives CASRTSFGETQYF.

This clonotype was detected many times. The chain combines TRBV15 with TRBJ2-5; 7 positions agree with TRBD2. With V trimmed by 5 bases and J by 2 bases, 17 bases remained unmatched. Per the germline V gene, CDR1 is LNHNV and CDR2 is YYDKDF (reference sequence). The CDR3 loop spans 18 amino acids. CDR3 in amino acids: CATSPLPGGGVSQETQYF. For the CDR3, the DNA is TGTGCCACCAGCCCTCTTCCTGGGGGGGGAGTCTCGCAAGAGACCCAGTACTTC.

This clonotype was counted a few times. The chain combines TRBV10-3 with TRBJ2-1, with 13 bases aligning to TRBD2. Germline CDR1 is ENHRY and CDR2 is SYGVKD. The CDR3 runs 16 residues. V was pared by 4 bases and J by 1 base, with 1 base of the junction left unmatched. This CDR3 reads CAISGGLAGSYNEQFF. The CDR3 DNA reads TGTGCCATCAGTGGGGGACTAGCGGGATCCTACAATGAGCAGTTCTTC.

This clonotype has only a few counts. This chain joins TRBV28 and TRBJ2-1, with no clear D. This CDR3 spans 11 amino acids. V was clipped by 4 bases and J by 10 bases, with 8 bases between them. CDR1 is MDHEN, CDR2 SYDVKM, per germline. In DNA form, the CDR3 reads TGTGCCAGCAGTTCCATCCAGGAGCAGTTCTTC. Amino acid sequence: CASSSIQEQFF.

The V call is TRBV9, the J call TRBJ2-1, with D maybe TRBD2 (5 bases). The CDR3 totals 16 residues. Germline loops: CDR1 SGDLS, CDR2 YYNGEE. V was cut by 0 bases and J by 2 bases, with 12 bases left in between. The CDR3 region has the DNA TGTGCCAGCAGCGTAGGGAGCGGCTCGACCTACAATGAGCAGTTCTTC. Translated, it gives CASSVGSGSTYNEQFF.

This clonotype appeared a few times. This rearrangement joins TRBV7-9 to TRBJ1-5; D possibly corresponds to TRBD1 (5 bases). Germline values: CDR1 SEHNR, CDR2 FQNEAQ (reference sequence). V lost 5 bases to trimming and J lost 4 bases, with 15 bases between them. This CDR3 has 15 amino acids. This chain's CDR3 is CASSTGDGRNQPQHF. The CDR3 nucleotides read TGTGCCAGCAGCACGGGGGACGGTAGGAATCAGCCCCAGCATTTT.